Below, 9 T cell receptor beta chains from the same sample are listed, as sequenced in a study of CD8+CD57+ T cells in acquired aplastic anemia. Genomic DNA was employed as the template in profiling TCR beta VDJ and CDR3. A single record per CDR3 protein comes from TCRdb applying MiXCR to the reads. The sample yields over 150,000 distinct CDR3 sequences, around 50% seen once. By flow cytometry, patients selected for sequencing had shown an expansion of CD8+CD57+ cells. The sample comprised sorted CD4+, CD8+, or CD8+CD57+ T cells (not recorded which) from PBMCs. These receptors all come from a human donor with aplastic anemia.

The chain couples TRBV2 to TRBJ2-1; 7 positions agree with TRBD1. The V and J ends lost 3 bases and 9 bases, in that order; junction bases with no gene match: 8. This CDR3 spans 14 amino acids. Germline V gives CDR1 SNHLY, CDR2 FYNNEI. CDR3 in DNA: TGTGCCAGCAGTGACGACAGGGTGTATAGTGAGCAGTTCTTC. Amino acids: CASSDDRVYSEQFF.

With regard to this clonotype: Here the CDR3 omits its conserved ending phenylalanine or tryptophan, so a read error is the likely source. Because the CDR3's place on the DNA is in doubt, the DNA is left out and the CDR3 is given as listed by TCRdb. The chain uses TRBV7-9 and TRBJ2-7; the table names TRBD2, a call not compared with the DNA. Germline CDR1 and CDR2: SEHNR and FQNEAQ (reference sequence). Termini included, the CDR3 measures 8 amino acids. Here the CDR3 reads CASSLGAG.

The rearrangement links TRBV7-8 to TRBJ1-1; perhaps TRBD1 as D (6 bases). The CDR3 contains 14 residues. Germline V lookup: CDR1 SGHVS, CDR2 FQNEAQ. Trimming shortened V by 1 base and J by 3 bases, and 9 bases separated the two germline ends. The CDR3, as DNA: TGTGCCAGCAGCTTAGGCAGGGGATACACTGAAGCTTTCTTT. The encoded protein is CASSLGRGYTEAFF.

The chain recombines TRBV7-3 with TRBJ2-2; D is uncertain. Germline V CDR1 and CDR2: SGHTA, FQGTGA. CDR3 length equals 12 residues. Trimming pared 1 base from V and 6 bases from J, leaving 3 bases between. This CDR3 is CASSLRSGELFF. CDR3 DNA sequence: TGTGCCAGCAGCTTAAGGTCCGGGGAGCTGTTTTTT.

The chain employs TRBV2 and TRBJ1-1; D remains unclear. V dropped 0 bases and J dropped 1 base, with 6 bases sitting between them. This CDR3 contains 14 residues. Germline CDR1 and CDR2: SNHLY and FYNNEI. The CDR3 region is CASSEALPNTEAFF. The CDR3 coding sequence is TGTGCCAGCAGTGAAGCCTTGCCGAACACTGAAGCTTTCTTT.

This clonotype was counted at least ten times. The chain is built from TRBV9 and TRBJ2-1, with D perhaps TRBD2 (6 bases). Germline CDR1 SGDLS, CDR2 YYNGEE. This CDR3 comprises 17 residues. Trimming took off 3 bases at V and 0 bases at J, with 16 bases between the two ends. CDR3 sequence (DNA): TGTGCCAGCAGCGGCTCGGCTAGCGCGAGCTCCTACAATGAGCAGTTCTTC. This encodes CASSGSASASSYNEQFF.

To note about this clonotype: This CDR3 fails to terminate in the conserved phenylalanine or tryptophan, so it likely reflects a read error. The V gene is TRBV6-2 or TRBV6-3, the J gene TRBJ2-2, with D possibly matching TRBD2 (5 bases). CDR3 length: 14 amino acids. The V and J ends lost 2 bases and 4 bases respectively, with 8 bases between them. Germline CDR1 and CDR2: MNHEY and SVGEGT. The CDR3 DNA follows: TGTGCCAGCAGTTACCGGGAAGTCACCGGGGAGCTGTTTCTT. As protein: CASSYREVTGELFL.

The rearrangement links TRBV19 to TRBJ2-7; possibly TRBD2 for D (7 bases). There are 13 residues in the CDR3. V was pared by 7 bases and J by 7 bases, with 17 bases between. Germline CDR1 reads LNHDA; CDR2 reads SQIVND (reference sequence). In nucleotides, the CDR3 is TGTGCCAGTACCCCCCATAGGGGGGGAGAGCAGTACTTC. The encoded protein is CASTPHRGGEQYF. Combining the CDR3 with reference TRBV19 and TRBJ2-7 gives the whole variable domain DGGITQSPKYLFRKEGQNVTLSCEQNLNHDAMYWYRQDPGQGLRLIYYSQIVNDFQKGDIAEGYSVSREKKESFPLTVTSAQKNPTAFYLCASTPHRGGEQYFGPGTRLTVT.

This clonotype was counted ten times or more. The chain carries TRBV10-2 and TRBJ1-1; possible D gene TRBD1, 5 bases. The CDR3 is made up of 15 amino acids. Germline loops: CDR1 WSHSY, CDR2 SAAADI. Trimming took off 6 bases at V and 6 bases at J, with 20 bases between the two ends. The CDR3 sequence is CASSSPHFPRAEAFF. The CDR3 DNA follows: TGCGCCAGCAGCTCCCCTCATTTCCCCAGGGCTGAAGCTTTCTTT.